This T cell receptor beta chain was captured in a study of lymphopenia after photon versus proton radiotherapy. The study, taken as a whole, reports: Proton therapy kept repertoires fairly stable, unlike photons, which gained effector/memory cells.

V was trimmed by 5 bases and J by 8 bases, leaving 15 bases between them. Looked up from germline, CDR1 is SGHTA and CDR2 is FQGTGA. The CDR3 is made up of 13 amino acids. Regarding this clone: Antigen specificity is unknown.

The protocol was immunoSEQ multiplex PCR, while the TCRdb copy is restricted to in-frame clones and leaves out a portion. The top ten hold under 7.5% of the sample, which has approximately 17,000 clones, 75% to 95% seen once. Sequenced material: peripheral blood, taken from a patient treated with photon-based radiotherapy. The source is a man aged 55 to 70 with pancreatic cancer. The V and J genes are TRBV7-3 and TRBJ1-1; D is perhaps TRBD1 (5 bases). The CDR3 is CASSLGQGAEAFF. The CDR3 DNA is TGTGCCAGCAGCCTGGGGCAGGGTGCAGAAGCTTTCTTT.